This T cell receptor beta chain appears in the sequencing data of a study of blood T cell repertoires in COVID-19. Study in general: The cDNA or gDNA used as material had been derived from T cells, B-cell-depleted T cells, or PBMCs.

Original handling: Amplifying reference gene primers gave estimates of nucleated cell counts. Assay used: immunoSEQ multiplex PCR; TCRdb lists only in-frame clones, some missing. That table gives V, J and clone size, and the DNA gave D and trimming. The sample includes roughly 60,000 clones, around 86% of them seen just once. CDR1 and CDR2 (germline): SNHLY, FYNNEI. Trimming took 6 bases from V and 3 from J; bases not matched to a gene: 8. The CDR3 has 15 residues. This TCR was recovered from a man between 65 and 85 years old with acute or convalescent COVID-19. The chain couples TRBV2 to TRBJ2-1; 7 nucleotides agree with TRBD1. Sequencing used peripheral blood. The CDR3 here is CASRATGLGYNEQFF. CDR3 nucleotides: TGTGCCAGCAGAGCGACAGGGTTGGGCTACAATGAGCAGTTCTTC.